The subject of this entry is one TCR beta chain. It has no known antigen specificity. Base qualities are not provided; no much larger clone lies one nucleotide away. The collaborating institutions used their own protocols to collect whole blood in K2EDTA tubes. For TCRbeta analysis, collaborators shipped samples in one of three forms: frozen whole blood, isolated PBMCs, or DNA extracted from either of those sample types. These data are taken from a study of blood T cell repertoires in COVID-19 (TCRdb year 2020). In terms of the full investigation: The collaborator samples originated in the United States, Italy and Spain and spanned the acute and convalescent phases of COVID-19. The prospective study material was composed of cDNA or gDNA derived from T cells, B-cell-depleted T cells, or PBMCs. Subjects who had been exposed to COVID-19, were actively infected with it, or had recovered from it provided the deeply sampled blood TCRbeta repertoires that made up the dataset. The repertoires were released in a freely available public database intended as a resource for research on the immune response to SARS-CoV-2. The samples were drawn from two sources: the first 160 participants of the ongoing ImmuneRACE study, and 1,254 subjects contributed by 6 global collaborators. A de-identified subject ID, COVID-19 status, age in years and sex were almost always included in the sample metadata. Where available, HLA class I and class II types were taken from metadata supplied by the sample provider and were not determined by assay-based typing.

From a lookup of the germline V gene, CDR1 and CDR2 are MNHEY and SVGEGT. Unmatched junction bases come to 11, with V trimmed by 4 bases and J by 8 bases. The CDR3 measures 17 amino acids from cysteine to phenylalanine. CDR3 DNA only is kept here, 51 bases in frame from base 1. Overall study outcomes, separate from this receptor: How much clinical and demographic metadata was included differed by source and by participant, and the metadata was provided uncurated.

TCRbeta CDR3 regions were amplified from genomic DNA using the immunoSEQ Assay, a bias-controlled multiplex PCR. In the source study's methods: The number of nucleated cells in each sample was estimated by amplification of reference gene primers within the assay. Sequence reads were collapsed and filtered to measure the absolute abundance of every unique TCRbeta CDR3 rearrangement. For each sample, productive Simpson clonality was calculated by taking the square root of Simpson's diversity index across productive rearrangements. The clones in this table, taken by TCRdb from immuneACCESS, are in-frame only. Not every clone is retained; where verified, under half of the shortfall comes from an unresolved V gene, and the cause of the rest is unknown. From that table come the V and J calls and clone size; the DNA was used to work out D and trimming. Here the sample has 110,000 to 150,000 clones; around nine tenths occur a single time. The ten most abundant clones make up about 4.1% of the sample.

The specimen was peripheral blood. The sequence came from a woman aged 35 to 49 with acute or convalescent COVID-19. In this chain, TRBV6-2 or TRBV6-3 is recombined with TRBJ1-4, and 12 junction bases match TRBD1. The CDR3: CASSWTGTGGEKEKLFF. The sequence in DNA is TGTGCCAGCAGTTGGACCGGGACAGGGGGCGAGAAGGAAAAACTGTTTTTT.